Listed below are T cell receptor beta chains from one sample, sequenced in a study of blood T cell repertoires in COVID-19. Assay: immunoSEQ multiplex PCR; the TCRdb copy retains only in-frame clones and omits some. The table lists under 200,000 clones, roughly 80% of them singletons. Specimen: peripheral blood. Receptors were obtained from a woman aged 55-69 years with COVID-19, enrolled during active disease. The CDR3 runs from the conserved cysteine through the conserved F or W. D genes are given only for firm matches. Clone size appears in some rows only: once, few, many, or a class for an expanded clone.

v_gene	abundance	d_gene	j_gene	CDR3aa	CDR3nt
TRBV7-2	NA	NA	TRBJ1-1	CASSSSGGEAFF	TGTGCCAGCAGCTCCTCGGGAGGGGAAGCTTTCTTT
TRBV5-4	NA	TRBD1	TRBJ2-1	CASSLGQGFIYNEQFF	TGTGCCAGCAGCTTGGGACAGGGGTTTATTTACAATGAGCAGTTCTTC
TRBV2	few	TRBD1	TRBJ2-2	CASSGPYRGHTGELFF	TGTGCCAGCAGTGGTCCGTACAGGGGTCACACCGGGGAGCTGTTTTTT
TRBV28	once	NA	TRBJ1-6	CASTQGEVGSPLHF	TGTGCCAGCACCCAGGGTGAGGTTGGTTCACCCCTCCACTTT
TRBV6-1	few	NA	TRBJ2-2	CASSEKTGGELFF	TGTGCCAGCAGTGAAAAAACGGGCGGGGAGCTGTTTTTT
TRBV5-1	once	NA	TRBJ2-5	CASSLAVKETQYF	TGCGCCAGCAGCTTGGCCGTTAAAGAGACCCAGTACTTC
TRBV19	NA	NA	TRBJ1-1	CASSVALGGVRNTEAFF	TGTGCCAGTAGTGTGGCCCTCGGGGGAGTAAGGAACACTGAAGCTTTCTTT
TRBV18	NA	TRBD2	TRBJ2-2	CASSPPAGGTGELFF	TGTGCCAGCTCACCACCCGCGGGAGGGACCGGGGAGCTGTTTTTT
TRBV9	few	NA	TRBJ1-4	CASSTKVWRLNEKLFF	TGTGCCAGCAGCACCAAGGTTTGGCGACTTAATGAAAAACTGTTTTTT
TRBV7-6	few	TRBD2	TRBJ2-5	CASSEGLAGAKQETQYF	TGTGCCAGCAGCGAAGGACTAGCGGGAGCGAAACAAGAGACCCAGTACTTC